Below are 22 T cell receptor beta chains sequenced from a single sample in a study of CD8 T cells in Susac syndrome. RNA totalling roughly 0.45 to 1 ug underwent reverse transcription with random hexamers. TCRdb re-derived calls from the immunoSEQ multiplex PCR reads in MiXCR, one entry per CDR3 protein. Among around 220,000 distinct CDR3 sequences listed, 80% to 95% were seen once. Sample: CD8+ T cells from PBMCs. The receptors shown here come from a human donor with multiple sclerosis.

This chain connects TRBV12-3 or TRBV12-4 to TRBJ2-3, with D perhaps TRBD2 (7 bases). The V and J ends lost 6 bases and 2 bases respectively, with 12 bases between them. This CDR3 is 14 amino acids long. DNA of the CDR3: TGTGCCAGCAGCCAAGGGGGGGCCACAGATACGCAGTATTTT. It codes for CASSQGGATDTQYF.

In its sample, this clonotype was seen once. This chain joins TRBV2 and TRBJ1-2; D might be TRBD1 (5 bases). The CDR3 spans 14 residues. V gave up 6 bases and J gave up 0 bases, with 11 bases separating them. Germline lookup yields CDR1 SNHLY and CDR2 FYNNEI. CDR3 DNA sequence: TGTGCCAGCAGGGACACCGACCCTAACTATGGCTACACCTTC. Amino acids: CASRDTDPNYGYTF.

DNA for the CDR3: TGTGCCAGCAGTTTCGGACAGGGGGTGTCTGGAAACACCATATATTTT. Translating it yields CASSFGQGVSGNTIYF. The chain recombines TRBV6-6 with TRBJ1-3; 10 bases line up with TRBD1. The J segment lost 1 base and the V segment lost 4 bases, leaving 4 bases of the junction unmatched. Germline V lookup: CDR1 MNHNY, CDR2 SVGAGI (reference sequence). The CDR3 consists of 16 residues.

The chain joins TRBV7-9 to TRBJ1-2; D gene ambiguous. Germline V lookup: CDR1 SEHNR, CDR2 FQNEAQ (reference sequence). The CDR3 has 16 amino acids. Trimming stripped 4 bases from V and 5 bases from J, with 20 bases between. In DNA, the CDR3 is TGTGCCAGCAGCTCTGCCTATGAGTTTTTCGCTTATGGCTACACCTTC. Translated: CASSSAYEFFAYGYTF.

V is TRBV30 and J is TRBJ2-1, with D unclear. Germline V gene sequence: CDR1 GTSNPN, CDR2 SVGIG (reference sequence). The CDR3 spans 11 residues. The ends were cut back, 3 bases at V and 10 bases at J, with 10 bases in the middle. CDR3 in DNA: TGTGCCTGGAGGGTGGGTCGGGAGCAGTTCTTC. This codes for CAWRVGREQFF.

This chain uses TRBV29-1 with TRBJ1-4, with no clear D. The V gene lost 7 bases and the J gene lost 4 bases, with 7 bases spanning the gap. CDR1 and CDR2 from the germline V gene are SQVTM and ANQGSEA. This CDR3 has 11 amino acids. The CDR3 DNA sequence: TGCAGCGCCCATAATAATGAAAAACTGTTTTTT. It yields the protein CSAHNNEKLFF.

The CDR3 bases are TGTGCCAGCAGTCCGGGCGCCCTCACAGATACGCAGTATTTT. Amino acid sequence: CASSPGALTDTQYF. The V gene is TRBV6-5, the J gene TRBJ2-3; D not resolved. This CDR3 region has 14 residues. Looked up from germline, CDR1 is MNHEY and CDR2 is SVGAGI. The V end lost 5 bases, the J end lost 2 bases, and 11 bases lay between the germline ends.

The chain combines TRBV14 with TRBJ2-7, with a weak D call TRBD1 (5 bases). This CDR3 has 15 residues. V was clipped by 10 bases and J by 0 bases, with 19 bases between them. CDR1 is SGHDN, CDR2 FVKESK, per germline. CDR3 nucleotide sequence: TGTGCCAACAACGGATCCCGTAGGGGCTCCTACGAGCAGTACTTC. Its translation: CANNGSRRGSYEQYF.

V usage is TRBV13 and J usage is TRBJ2-1, with 12 bases identical to TRBD2. CDR3 length equals 15 residues. The V gene's germline CDR1 is PRHDT and CDR2 FYEKMQ (reference sequence). V lost 3 bases to trimming and J lost 8 bases; unmatched junction nucleotides: 5. CDR3 in DNA: TGTGCCAGCAGCTTCGGGACTAGCGGGTTAGATGAGCAGTTCTTC. It specifies CASSFGTSGLDEQFF.

This sequence joins TRBV4-3 and TRBJ2-7; 8 bases align to TRBD1. Trimming at V came to 4 bases and at J to 3 bases, leaving 11 bases not matched to a gene. The CDR3 loop spans 16 amino acids. Germline lookup yields CDR1 LGHNA and CDR2 YSLEER. The CDR3 is CASSPLTGGQIYEQYF. CDR3 in DNA: TGCGCCAGCAGCCCTCTCACAGGGGGGCAGATCTACGAGCAGTACTTC.

The V call is TRBV24-1, the J call TRBJ2-2, with D perhaps matching TRBD1 (6 bases). V was pared by 3 bases and J by 5 bases, with 9 bases between. CDR1 KGHDR and CDR2 SFDVKD come from the germline V gene. This CDR3 has 14 residues. CDR3 DNA: TGTGCCACCAGTGATCCTACAGGGACCGGGGAGCTGTTTTTT. Amino acids: CATSDPTGTGELFF.

The chain couples TRBV12-5 to TRBJ2-5, with a possible D match to TRBD2 (7 bases). The CDR3 has 12 amino acids. Germline values: CDR1 LGHNT, CDR2 FRNRAP. V was trimmed by 10 bases and J by 5 bases, leaving 14 bases between them. In DNA form, the CDR3 reads TGTGCTACGGGGGGCGGGAGTGAGACCCAGTACTTC. It encodes CATGGGSETQYF.

J is TRBJ2-5 and V is TRBV27; possible D gene TRBD1, 6 bases. This CDR3 is 12 amino acids long. The ends were cut back, 8 bases at V and 5 bases at J, with 12 bases in the middle. Per germline, CDR1 MNHEY and CDR2 SMNVEV (reference sequence). CDR3 residues: CASGNRVETQYF. In DNA form, the CDR3 reads TGTGCCAGCGGGAACAGGGTCGAGACCCAGTACTTC.

This sequence joins TRBV27 and TRBJ2-5; D may correspond to TRBD1 or TRBD2 (5 bases each). The CDR3 runs 18 residues. Trimming took off 5 bases at V and 0 bases at J, with 22 bases between the two ends. Germline CDR1 and CDR2: MNHEY and SMNVEV (reference sequence). The CDR3 sequence: CASSIQGTARRNQETQYF. The CDR3, as DNA: TGTGCCAGCAGTATCCAAGGGACCGCGAGAAGGAACCAAGAGACCCAGTACTTC.

The J gene is TRBJ1-2, the V gene TRBV7-2; D is undetermined. CDR1 is SGHTA, CDR2 FQGNSA, per germline. Trimming left V 5 bases short and J 0 bases short, with 16 bases between. CDR3 length: 16 residues. The CDR3 nucleotides are TGTGCCAGCAGCCCTCTGAGTTATGCTGCTAACTATGGCTACACCTTC. It yields the protein CASSPLSYAANYGYTF.

The J gene is TRBJ2-2, the V gene TRBV7-9; D gene uncertain. The CDR3 is made up of 16 amino acids. CDR1 and CDR2 from the germline V gene are SEHNR and FQNEAQ (reference sequence). Trimming took off 7 bases at V and 0 bases at J, with 15 bases between the two ends. As DNA, the CDR3 is TGTGCCAGCAAGGGTTTCCGATCCGCGAACACCGGGGAGCTGTTTTTT. It specifies CASKGFRSANTGELFF.

CDR3 DNA: TGTGCCAGCAGCTTAGGTCCTAGCGGGAGCGAGCAGTTCTTC. This gives the protein CASSLGPSGSEQFF. The chain links TRBV7-9 to TRBJ2-1, with TRBD2 matching 10 bases. The CDR3 has 14 residues. Trimming cost V 1 base and J 10 bases; bases outside gene matches: 4. Germline CDR1 and CDR2: SEHNR and FQNEAQ (reference sequence).

The chain is built from TRBV7-2 and TRBJ2-1; TRBD2 is a possible D gene (5 bases). The ends were cut back, 4 bases at V and 9 bases at J, with 19 bases in the middle. The CDR3 consists of 15 residues. Germline CDR1 SGHTA, CDR2 FQGNSA. CDR3 sequence: CASSSLGALVGEQFF. In nucleotides, the CDR3 is TGTGCCAGCAGCTCCTTGGGAGCACTAGTTGGTGAGCAGTTCTTC.

The chain links TRBV19 to TRBJ1-5, with D unresolved. Germline V lookup: CDR1 LNHDA, CDR2 SQIVND (reference sequence). This CDR3 is 15 amino acids long. Trimming cost V 5 bases and J 8 bases, with 19 bases left between them. DNA for the CDR3: TGTGCCAGTAGTCCTAGCGGCTTTTGGGTTGAGCCCCAGCATTTT. Residues: CASSPSGFWVEPQHF.

V is TRBV9 and J is TRBJ2-7; unclear D gene. From germline, CDR1 is SGDLS and CDR2 YYNGEE. The CDR3 spans 11 residues. Trimming removed 3 bases from V and 4 bases from J, with 5 bases in between. CDR3 in amino acids: CASSAGYEQYF. The CDR3 DNA is TGTGCCAGCAGCGCCGGATACGAGCAGTACTTC.

V gene TRBV19 combines with J gene TRBJ2-2; 7 positions match TRBD2. From germline, CDR1 is LNHDA and CDR2 SQIVND (reference sequence). Germline trimming cut 3 bases from V and 4 bases from J; bases unmatched to any gene: 11. The CDR3 runs to 17 residues. CDR3 coding DNA: TGTGCCAGTAGTATCGGGAGACGGGGGGACGTCACCGGGGAGCTGTTTTTT. This codes for CASSIGRRGDVTGELFF.

This chain links TRBV7-2 with TRBJ2-2; a weak D match, TRBD2 (5 bases). Trimming stripped 2 bases from V and 6 bases from J, with 10 bases between. Germline V gene sequence: CDR1 SGHTA, CDR2 FQGNSA. This CDR3 is built from 14 residues. In DNA, the CDR3 is TGTGCCAGCAGCTTAATCGGGATGTCCGGGGAGCTGTTTTTT. This sequence encodes CASSLIGMSGELFF.